This T cell receptor beta chain was sequenced during a study of technical replicates of blood from a handful of donors. Data came from immunoSEQ multiplex PCR; TCRdb stores just in-frame clones and leaves some out. The sample records around 97,000 clones, approximately 96% being singletons. The CDR3 runs 12 residues. V gave up 4 bases and J gave up 8 bases, with 9 bases separating them. Germline V gene data show CDR1 as LGHNT and CDR2 as FRNRAP. The sequence came from a human donor in good health. V is TRBV12-5 and J is TRBJ2-1; TRBD2 is a possible D gene (7 bases). Sequenced input: T cells isolated from PBMCs. This chain's CDR3 is CASGWGGDEQFF. CDR3 coding DNA: TGTGCTAGTGGTTGGGGGGGCGATGAGCAGTTCTTC.